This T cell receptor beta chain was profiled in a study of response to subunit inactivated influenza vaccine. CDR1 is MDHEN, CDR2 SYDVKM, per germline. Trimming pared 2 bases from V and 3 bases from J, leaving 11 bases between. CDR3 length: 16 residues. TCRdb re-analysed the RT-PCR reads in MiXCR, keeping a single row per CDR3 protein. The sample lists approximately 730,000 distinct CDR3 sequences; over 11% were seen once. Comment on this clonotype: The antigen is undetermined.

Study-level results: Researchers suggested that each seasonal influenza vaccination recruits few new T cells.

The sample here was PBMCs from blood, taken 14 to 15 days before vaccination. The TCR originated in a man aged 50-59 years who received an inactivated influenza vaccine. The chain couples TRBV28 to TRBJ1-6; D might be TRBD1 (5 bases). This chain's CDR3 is CASSLRRGNYNSPLHF. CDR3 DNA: TGTGCCAGCAGTTTACGTCGGGGGAACTATAATTCACCCCTCCACTTT. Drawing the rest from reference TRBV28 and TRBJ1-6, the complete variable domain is DVKVTQSSRYLVKRTGEKVFLECVQDMDHENMFWYRQDPGLGLRLIYFSYDVKMKEKGDIPEGYSVSREKKERFSLILESASTNQTSMYLCASSLRRGNYNSPLHFGNGTRLTVT.